Described below is a single T cell receptor (beta chain) sequence and its context. Its specificity is unknown. Other DNA variants within this sample encode the same CDR3. Germline CDR1 is SGHRS and CDR2 is YFSETQ. V lost 0 bases and J lost 2, with 11 bases in between. The CDR3 contains 15 residues. This record belongs to a study of shared clonotypes between healthy human individuals. Whole-study results and caveats: Sharing across four donors was highest in naive CD4 (roughly 5%) and lowest in memory CD8 (around 0.4%).

Libraries were prepared by immunoSEQ multiplex PCR; TCRdb keeps only in-frame clonotypes and omits some of them. The sample has about 2.5 million clones, about nine tenths seen once. This TCR came from a man between 18 and 29 years old in good health. Some clones in this sample may be carry-over from other donors' samples. The specimen sequenced was naive CD4+ T cells from PBMCs. The subset here: CD45RA+ positively selected. The V gene is TRBV5-1, the J gene TRBJ2-5, with D possibly matching TRBD2 (6 bases). The CDR3 spells CASSLVGTGQETQYF. Here the CDR3 DNA reads TGCGCCAGCAGCTTGGTAGGGACTGGACAAGAGACCCAGTACTTC.